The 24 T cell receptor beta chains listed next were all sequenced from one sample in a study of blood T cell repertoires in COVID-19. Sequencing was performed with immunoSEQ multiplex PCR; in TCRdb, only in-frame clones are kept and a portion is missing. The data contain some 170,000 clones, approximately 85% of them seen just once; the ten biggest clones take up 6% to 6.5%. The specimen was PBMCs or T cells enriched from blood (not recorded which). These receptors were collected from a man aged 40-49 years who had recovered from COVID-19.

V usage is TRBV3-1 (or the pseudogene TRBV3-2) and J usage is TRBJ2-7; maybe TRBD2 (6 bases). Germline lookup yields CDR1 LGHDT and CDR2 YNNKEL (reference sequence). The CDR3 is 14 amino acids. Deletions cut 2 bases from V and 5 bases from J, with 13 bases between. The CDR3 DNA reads TGTGCCAGCAGCCAAAGTGCGGGGAGCAACGAGCAGTACTTC. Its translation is CASSQSAGSNEQYF.

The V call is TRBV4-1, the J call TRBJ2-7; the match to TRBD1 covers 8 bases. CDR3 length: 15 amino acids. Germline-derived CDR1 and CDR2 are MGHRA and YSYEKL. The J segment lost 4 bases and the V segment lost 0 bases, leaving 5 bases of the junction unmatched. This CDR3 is CASSQDTGGLYEQYF. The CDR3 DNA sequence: TGCGCCAGCAGCCAAGATACAGGGGGGTTGTACGAGCAGTACTTC.

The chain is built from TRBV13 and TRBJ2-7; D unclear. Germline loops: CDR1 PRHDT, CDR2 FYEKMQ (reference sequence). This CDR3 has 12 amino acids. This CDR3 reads CAHEESSYEQYF. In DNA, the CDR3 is TGTGCGCACGAAGAGAGCTCCTACGAGCAGTACTTC.

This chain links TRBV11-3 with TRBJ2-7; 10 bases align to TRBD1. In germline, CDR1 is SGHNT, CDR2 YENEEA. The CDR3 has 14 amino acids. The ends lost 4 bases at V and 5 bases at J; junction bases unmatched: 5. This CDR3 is CASSWTGGGNEQYF. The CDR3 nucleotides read TGTGCCAGCAGCTGGACAGGGGGTGGTAACGAGCAGTACTTC.

The chain's CDR3 is CASNRRDMSYEQYF. The CDR3 DNA follows: TGTGCCAGCAATCGACGGGACATGTCCTACGAGCAGTACTTC. This chain links TRBV5-6 with TRBJ2-7, with a tentative D call TRBD1 (6 bases). Germline V gene data show CDR1 as SGHDT and CDR2 as YYEEEE. The CDR3 contains 14 residues. Between the trimmed V and J ends, which lost 6 bases and 1 base, there was a span of 14 bases.

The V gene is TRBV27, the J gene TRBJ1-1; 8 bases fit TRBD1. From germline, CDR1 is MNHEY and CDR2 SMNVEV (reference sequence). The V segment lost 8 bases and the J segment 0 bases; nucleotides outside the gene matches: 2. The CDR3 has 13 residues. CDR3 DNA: TGTGCCAGCGCGGGACAGGTGAACACTGAAGCTTTCTTT. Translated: CASAGQVNTEAFF.

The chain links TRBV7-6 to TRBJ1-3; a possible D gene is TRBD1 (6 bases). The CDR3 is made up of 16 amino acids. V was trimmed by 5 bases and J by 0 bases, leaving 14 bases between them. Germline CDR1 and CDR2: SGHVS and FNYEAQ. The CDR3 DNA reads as TGTGCCAGCAGCGACCGGAGGACAGCCTCTGGAAACACCATATATTTT. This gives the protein CASSDRRTASGNTIYF.

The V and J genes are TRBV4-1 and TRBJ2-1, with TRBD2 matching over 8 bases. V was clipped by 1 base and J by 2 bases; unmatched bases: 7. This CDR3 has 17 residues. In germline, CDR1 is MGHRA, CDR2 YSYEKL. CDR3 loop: CASSQGTWREAYNEQFF. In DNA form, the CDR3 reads TGCGCCAGCAGCCAAGGGACGTGGCGGGAGGCCTACAATGAGCAGTTCTTC.

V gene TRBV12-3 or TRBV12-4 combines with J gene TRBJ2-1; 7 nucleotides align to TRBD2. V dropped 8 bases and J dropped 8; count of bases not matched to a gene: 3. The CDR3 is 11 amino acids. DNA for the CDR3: TGTGCCAGCTCCCGGGGGGATGAGCAGTTCTTC. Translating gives CASSRGDEQFF.

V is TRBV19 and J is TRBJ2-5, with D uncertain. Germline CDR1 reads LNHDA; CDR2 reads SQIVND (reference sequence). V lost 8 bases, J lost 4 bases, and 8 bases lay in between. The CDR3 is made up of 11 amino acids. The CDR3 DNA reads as TGTGCCAGTCGAGATAGAGAGACCCAGTACTTC. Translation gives CASRDRETQYF.

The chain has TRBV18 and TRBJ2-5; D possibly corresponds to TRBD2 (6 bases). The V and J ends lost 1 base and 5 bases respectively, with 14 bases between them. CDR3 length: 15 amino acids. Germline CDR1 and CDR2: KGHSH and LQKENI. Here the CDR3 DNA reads TGTGCCAGCTCACCACAAGGGACTTTTTCTGAGACCCAGTACTTC. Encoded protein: CASSPQGTFSETQYF.

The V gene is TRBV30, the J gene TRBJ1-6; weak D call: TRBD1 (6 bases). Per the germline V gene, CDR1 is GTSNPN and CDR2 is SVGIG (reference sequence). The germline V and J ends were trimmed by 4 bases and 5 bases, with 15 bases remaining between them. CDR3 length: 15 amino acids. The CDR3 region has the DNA TGTGCCTGGACCCCGGAACAGGGACATAATTCACCCCTCCACTTT. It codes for CAWTPEQGHNSPLHF.

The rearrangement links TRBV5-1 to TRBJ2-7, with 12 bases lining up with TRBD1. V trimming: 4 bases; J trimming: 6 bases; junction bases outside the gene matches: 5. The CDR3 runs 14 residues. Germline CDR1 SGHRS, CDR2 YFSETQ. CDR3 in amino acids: CASSQGQGASEQYF. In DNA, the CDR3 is TGCGCCAGCAGCCAGGGACAGGGGGCGAGCGAGCAGTACTTC.

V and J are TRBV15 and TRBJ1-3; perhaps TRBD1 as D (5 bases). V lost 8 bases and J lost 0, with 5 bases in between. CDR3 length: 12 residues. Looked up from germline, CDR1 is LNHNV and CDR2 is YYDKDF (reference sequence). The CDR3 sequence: CATDSSGNTIYF. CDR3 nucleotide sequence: TGTGCCACCGACAGCTCTGGAAACACCATATATTTT.

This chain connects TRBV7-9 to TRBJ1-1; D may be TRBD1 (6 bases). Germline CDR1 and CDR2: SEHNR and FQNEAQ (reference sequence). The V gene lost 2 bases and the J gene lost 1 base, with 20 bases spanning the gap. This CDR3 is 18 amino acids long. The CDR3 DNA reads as TGTGCCAGCAGCTTAAGTCACATCGGGGGGCAGAAGAACACTGAAGCTTTCTTT. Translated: CASSLSHIGGQKNTEAFF. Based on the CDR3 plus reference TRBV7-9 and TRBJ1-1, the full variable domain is DTGVSQNPRHKITKRGQNVTFRCDPISEHNRLYWYRQTLGQGPEFLTYFQNEAQLEKSRLLSDRFSAERPKGSFSTLEIQRTEQGDSAMYLCASSLSHIGGQKNTEAFFGQGTRLTVV.

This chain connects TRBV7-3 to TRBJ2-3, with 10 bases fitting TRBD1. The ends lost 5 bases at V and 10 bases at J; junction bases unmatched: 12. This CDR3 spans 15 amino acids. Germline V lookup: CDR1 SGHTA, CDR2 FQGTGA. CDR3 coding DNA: TGTGCCAGCAGCCCGGGACAGGGGCTAGTTGTCGCGCAGTATTTT. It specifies CASSPGQGLVVAQYF.

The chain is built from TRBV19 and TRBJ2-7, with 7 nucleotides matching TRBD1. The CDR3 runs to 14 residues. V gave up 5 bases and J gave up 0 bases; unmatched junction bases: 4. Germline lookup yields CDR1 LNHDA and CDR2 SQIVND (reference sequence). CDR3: CASSPGQSSYEQYF. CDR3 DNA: TGTGCCAGTAGTCCGGGACAGAGCTCCTACGAGCAGTACTTC. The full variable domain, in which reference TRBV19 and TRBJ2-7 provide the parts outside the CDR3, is DGGITQSPKYLFRKEGQNVTLSCEQNLNHDAMYWYRQDPGQGLRLIYYSQIVNDFQKGDIAEGYSVSREKKESFPLTVTSAQKNPTAFYLCASSPGQSSYEQYFGPGTRLTVT.

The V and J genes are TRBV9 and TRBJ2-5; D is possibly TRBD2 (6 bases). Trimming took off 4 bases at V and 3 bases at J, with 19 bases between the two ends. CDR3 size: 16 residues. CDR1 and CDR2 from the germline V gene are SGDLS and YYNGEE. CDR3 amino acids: CASSTLGGVEEETQYF. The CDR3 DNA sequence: TGTGCCAGCAGCACTCTGGGCGGGGTAGAGGAAGAGACCCAGTACTTC.

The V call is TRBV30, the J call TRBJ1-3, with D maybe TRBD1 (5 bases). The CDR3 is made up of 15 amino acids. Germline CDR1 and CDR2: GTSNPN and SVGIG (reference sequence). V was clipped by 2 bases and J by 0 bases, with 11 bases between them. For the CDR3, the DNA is TGTGCCTGGAGTATAGGACACGACTCTGGAAACACCATATATTTT. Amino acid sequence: CAWSIGHDSGNTIYF.

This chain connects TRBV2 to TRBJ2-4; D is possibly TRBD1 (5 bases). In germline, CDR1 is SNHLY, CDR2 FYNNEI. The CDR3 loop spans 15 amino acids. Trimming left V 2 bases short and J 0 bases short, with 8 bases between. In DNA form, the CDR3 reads TGTGCCAGCAGTGAACAGGGAAAAGCCAAAAACATTCAGTACTTC. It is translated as CASSEQGKAKNIQYF.

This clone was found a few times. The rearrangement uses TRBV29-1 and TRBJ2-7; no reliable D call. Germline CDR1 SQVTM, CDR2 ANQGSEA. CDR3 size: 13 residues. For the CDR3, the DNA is TGCAGTGTGGCGGCCTCTGTCGGATCCGAGCAGTACTTC. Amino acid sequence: CSVAASVGSEQYF.

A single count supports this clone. CDR3 sequence: CASSIGRGQNGYTF. In DNA, the CDR3 is TGTGCCAGTAGTATCGGCAGGGGACAGAATGGCTACACCTTC. The genes are TRBV19 and TRBJ1-2; the match to TRBD1 covers 7 bases. The CDR3 totals 14 residues. After removal of 3 bases from V and 6 bases from J, the junction contained 7 bases not matched to a gene. Germline V lookup: CDR1 LNHDA, CDR2 SQIVND (reference sequence).

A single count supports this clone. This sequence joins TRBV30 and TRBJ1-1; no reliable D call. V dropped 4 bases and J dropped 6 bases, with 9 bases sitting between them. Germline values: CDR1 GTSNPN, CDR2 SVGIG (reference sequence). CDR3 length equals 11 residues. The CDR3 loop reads CAWTLAPEAFF. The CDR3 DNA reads TGTGCCTGGACGCTGGCCCCTGAAGCTTTCTTT.

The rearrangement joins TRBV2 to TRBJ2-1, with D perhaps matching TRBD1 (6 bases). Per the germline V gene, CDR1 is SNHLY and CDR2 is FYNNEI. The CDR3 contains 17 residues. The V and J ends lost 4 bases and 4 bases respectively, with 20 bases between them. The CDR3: CASSANRAPGSYNEQFF. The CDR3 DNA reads TGTGCCAGCAGTGCAAACAGGGCCCCAGGGAGTTACAATGAGCAGTTCTTC.